This TCR beta chain was obtained from a study of blood T cell repertoires in COVID-19. Overall study context: From the United States, Italy and Spain came samples of acute and convalescent COVID-19.

J gave up 5 bases and V 3 bases, and 9 bases lay outside the gene matches. Germline V gene data show CDR1 as MNHEY and CDR2 as SMNVEV (reference sequence). The CDR3 is 18 residues long. Study processing details: Amplification from reference gene primers served as the basis for estimated nucleated cell counts. Generated by immunoSEQ multiplex PCR, the TCRdb table keeps only in-frame clones and is missing some. D and trimming come from the DNA, and the V and J calls and clone size come from that table. The table shows hundreds of thousands of clones, with around 85% occurring only once. The V and J genes are TRBV27 and TRBJ2-1; the match to TRBD2 covers 14 bases. The sample comprised peripheral blood. This receptor was identified in a woman aged 50 to 60 with active or convalescent COVID-19. The CDR3 bases are TGTGCCAGCAGTTTGACTAGCGGGAGGGCCCGACTCGACAATGAGCAGTTCTTC. This translates into CASSLTSGRARLDNEQFF.